This is a list of T cell receptor beta chains from one sample in a study of early T cells in non-severe SARS-CoV-2 infection. TCRdb redid the calling of the 5' RACE reads with MiXCR, one entry per CDR3 protein. The table has some 64,000 distinct CDR3 sequences, 7% to 10% seen once; the top ten hold over 10%. Specimen: whole blood, collected at baseline. The source is an adult who was a healthcare worker with PCR-confirmed SARS-CoV-2 infection or an uninfected control (not recorded which). Both conserved end residues are part of each CDR3. The D gene is left open where the match is weak. Clone size, where shown, is once, few, many, or a class for clones that have expanded.

>TRBV6-5|TRBJ1-1|few|TRBD1
CASSIGSGTGRTEAFF
>TRBV10-3|TRBJ1-6|many|TRBD1
CAIRDDRARSPLHF
>TRBV2|TRBJ2-7|NA|NA
CASTGTYEQYF
>TRBV29-1|TRBJ2-7|few|TRBD2
CSVVLAEYEQYF
>TRBV7-6|TRBJ2-2|NA|TRBD2
CASSLRGRANTGELFF
>TRBV20-1|TRBJ1-1|NA|NA
CSATPRANTEAFF
>TRBV18|TRBJ2-3|few|NA
CASSPPVGKGTDTQYF
>TRBV7-8|TRBJ2-1|few|NA
CASSLEEINEQFF
>TRBV6-5|TRBJ2-1|few|NA
CASSIRTGVMYNEQFF
>TRBV12-3/TRBV12-4|TRBJ2-2|NA|NA
CASSLRVDVGRTGELFF
>TRBV3-1|TRBJ2-2|NA|NA
CASSLQTGTHTGELFF
>TRBV3-1|TRBJ2-3|few|TRBD2
CASSLRLAGSADTQYF
>TRBV14|TRBJ1-3|many|NA
CASSQGGGSGNTIYF
>TRBV2|TRBJ1-2|few|NA
CASSAGRVYGYTF
>TRBV30|TRBJ2-7|NA|NA
CAWSPPLGAYEQYF
>TRBV5-4|TRBJ1-4|NA|NA
CASSRMGDEKLFF
>TRBV18|TRBJ2-1|NA|NA
CASSPSQIVYNEQFF
>TRBV5-5|TRBJ2-5|NA|NA
CASSLGSFRRETQYF
>TRBV11-3|TRBJ2-3|few|TRBD1
CASRQGQGTDTQYF
>TRBV12-3/TRBV12-4|TRBJ1-2|many|NA
CATRLGPRGTGYTF
>TRBV10-3|TRBJ2-2|many|NA
CAIEADTNTGELFF
>TRBV15|TRBJ2-7|NA|TRBD2
CATSRRRGLAGVGLYEQYF
>TRBV5-1|TRBJ2-7|NA|NA
CASSYLGTYEQYF
>TRBV20-1|TRBJ2-7|few|NA
CSASRGGRDDEQYF
>TRBV5-6|TRBJ2-4|NA|NA
CASSLPDELAKNIQYF
>TRBV18|TRBJ2-7|many|NA
CASSPDSRGIVSYEQYF
>TRBV6-6|TRBJ1-5|many|NA
CASRPAEGGNQPQHF
>TRBV7-9|TRBJ2-7|few|TRBD2
CASSSAPGLVPYEQYF
>TRBV10-1|TRBJ2-2|few|TRBD1
CASSDQGANTGELFF
>TRBV6-6|TRBJ1-6|NA|NA
CASTQRGERNSPLHF
>TRBV7-9|TRBJ2-3|many|TRBD1
CASSYGQGDSDAQFF
>TRBV19|TRBJ2-5|many|NA
CAREGRRQETQYF
>TRBV18|TRBJ2-1|many|NA
CASSPELRQTEQFF
>TRBV18|TRBJ1-2|many|TRBD1
CASSETGTNYGYTF
>TRBV27|TRBJ2-1|many|NA
CASSLGAPHNEQFF
>TRBV7-6|TRBJ1-2|many|TRBD1
CASSLVHTGANYGYTF
>TRBV6-1|TRBJ2-2|few|NA
CASRLDRRNTGELFF
>TRBV10-3|TRBJ1-6|few|NA
CAISDQSNSPLHF
>TRBV11-2|TRBJ2-4|NA|NA
CASSKSPLAKNIQYF
>TRBV5-4|TRBJ2-3|many|NA
CASSLSTSAGHTDTQYF
>TRBV19|TRBJ2-2|few|TRBD2
CASGLAVNTGELFF
>TRBV2|TRBJ2-5|few|NA
CASRTGTTQETQYF
>TRBV6-6|TRBJ1-5|many|TRBD1
CASSLQGGSNQPQHF
>TRBV11-2|TRBJ2-7|many|TRBD1
CASSPTTGYSYEQYF
>TRBV7-2|TRBJ2-3|few|NA
CASSPILALVLLRSTDTQYF
>TRBV5-1|TRBJ1-6|few|TRBD1
CASSLVPGGISYNSPLHF
>TRBV7-9|TRBJ2-7|many|TRBD2
CASSSIREGEQYF
>TRBV7-8|TRBJ2-7|many|NA
CASSGRGWYEQYF
>TRBV3-1|TRBJ2-7|many|TRBD1
CASSARQGITYEQYF
>TRBV7-9|TRBJ2-5|few|NA
CASSLMGPTQYF
>TRBV11-1|TRBJ2-5|NA|TRBD2
CASSLELAGETQYF
>TRBV7-9|TRBJ2-7|NA|NA
CASSLVGGFFRSYEQYF
>TRBV5-4|TRBJ1-2|many|TRBD1
CASSLSRGRDYGYTF
>TRBV30|TRBJ2-3|few|NA
CAWSVGDTQYF